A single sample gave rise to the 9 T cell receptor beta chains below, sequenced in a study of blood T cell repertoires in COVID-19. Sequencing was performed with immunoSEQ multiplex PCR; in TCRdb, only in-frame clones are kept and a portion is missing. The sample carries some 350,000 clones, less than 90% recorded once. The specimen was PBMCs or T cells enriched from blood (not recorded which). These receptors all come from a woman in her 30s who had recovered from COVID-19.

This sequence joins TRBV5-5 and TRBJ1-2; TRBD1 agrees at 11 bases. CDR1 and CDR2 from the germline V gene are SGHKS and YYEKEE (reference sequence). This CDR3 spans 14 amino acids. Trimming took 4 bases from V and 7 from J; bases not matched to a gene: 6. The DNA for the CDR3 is TGTGCCAGCAGCGTAGGACAGGGGGCCTCTGGCTACACCTTC. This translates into CASSVGQGASGYTF.

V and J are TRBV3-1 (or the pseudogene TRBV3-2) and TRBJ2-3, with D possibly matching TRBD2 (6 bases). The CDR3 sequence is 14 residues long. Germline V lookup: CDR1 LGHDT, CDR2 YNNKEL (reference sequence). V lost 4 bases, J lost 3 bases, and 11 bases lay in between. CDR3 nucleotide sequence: TGTGCCAGCAGCCCCCGGGACTGGACAGATACGCAGTATTTT. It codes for CASSPRDWTDTQYF.

The CDR3 region is CASSLSHSLSSGNTIYF. CDR3 in DNA: TGCGCCAGCAGCCTGAGTCACAGCCTCAGCTCTGGAAACACCATATATTTT. The chain has TRBV4-1 and TRBJ1-3; D remains ambiguous. V gave up 4 bases and J gave up 0 bases, with 16 bases separating them. CDR3 length: 17 residues. Germline V gene data show CDR1 as MGHRA and CDR2 as YSYEKL.

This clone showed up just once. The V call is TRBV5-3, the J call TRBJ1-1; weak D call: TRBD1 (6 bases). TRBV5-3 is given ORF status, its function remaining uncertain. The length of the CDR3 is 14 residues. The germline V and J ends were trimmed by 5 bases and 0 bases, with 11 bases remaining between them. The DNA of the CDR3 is TGTGCCAGAAGTCTCAGGGGCTTGAACACTGAAGCTTTCTTT. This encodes CARSLRGLNTEAFF.

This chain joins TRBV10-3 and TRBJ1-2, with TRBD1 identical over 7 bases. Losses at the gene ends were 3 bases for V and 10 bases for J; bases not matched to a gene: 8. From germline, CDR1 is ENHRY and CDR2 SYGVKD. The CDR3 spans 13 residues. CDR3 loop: CAISERDSQVYTF. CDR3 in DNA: TGTGCCATCAGTGAACGGGACAGCCAGGTCTACACCTTC.

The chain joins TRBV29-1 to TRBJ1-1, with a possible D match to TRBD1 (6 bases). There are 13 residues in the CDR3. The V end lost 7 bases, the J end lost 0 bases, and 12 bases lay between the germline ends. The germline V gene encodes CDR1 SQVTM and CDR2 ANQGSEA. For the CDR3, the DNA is TGCAGCGCTCGGGACACTCTGAACACTGAAGCTTTCTTT. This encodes CSARDTLNTEAFF.

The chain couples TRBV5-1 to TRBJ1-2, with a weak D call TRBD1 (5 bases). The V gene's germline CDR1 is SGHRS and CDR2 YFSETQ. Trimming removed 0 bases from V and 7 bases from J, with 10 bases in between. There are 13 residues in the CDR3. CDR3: CASSLEGMGGYTF. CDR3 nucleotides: TGCGCCAGCAGCTTGGAGGGGATGGGTGGCTACACCTTC.

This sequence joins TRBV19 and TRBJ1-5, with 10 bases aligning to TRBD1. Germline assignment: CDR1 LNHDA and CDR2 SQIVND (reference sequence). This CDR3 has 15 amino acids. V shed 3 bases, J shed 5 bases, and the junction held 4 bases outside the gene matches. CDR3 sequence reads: CASSIDRGHHQPQHF. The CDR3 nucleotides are TGTGCCAGTAGTATCGACAGGGGGCATCATCAGCCCCAGCATTTT.

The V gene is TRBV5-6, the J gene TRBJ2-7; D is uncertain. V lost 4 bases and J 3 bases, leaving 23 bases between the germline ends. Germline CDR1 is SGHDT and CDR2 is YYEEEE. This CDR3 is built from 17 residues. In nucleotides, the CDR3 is TGTGCCAGCAGCGCAGGATACAGTTCAGAGTGGTTCTACGAGCAGTACTTC. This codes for CASSAGYSSEWFYEQYF.